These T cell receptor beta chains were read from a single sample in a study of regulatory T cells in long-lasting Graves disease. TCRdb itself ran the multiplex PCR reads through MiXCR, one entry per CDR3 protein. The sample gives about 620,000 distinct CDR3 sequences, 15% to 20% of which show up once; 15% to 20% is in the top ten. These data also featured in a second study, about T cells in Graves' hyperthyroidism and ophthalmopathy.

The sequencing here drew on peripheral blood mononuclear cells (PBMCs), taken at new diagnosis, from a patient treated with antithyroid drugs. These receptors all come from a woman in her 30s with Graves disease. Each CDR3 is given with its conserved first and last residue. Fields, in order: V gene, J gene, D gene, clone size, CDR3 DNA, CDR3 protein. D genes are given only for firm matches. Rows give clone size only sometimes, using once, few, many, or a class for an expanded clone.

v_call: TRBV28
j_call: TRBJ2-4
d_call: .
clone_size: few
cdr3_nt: TGTGCCAGCAGTTTAAGGGGGGCAAATACCAAAAACATTCAGTACTTC
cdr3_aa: CASSLRGANTKNIQYF

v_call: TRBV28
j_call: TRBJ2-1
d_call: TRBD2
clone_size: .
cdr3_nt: TGTGCCAGCCAACCCGGGGGGGGTGAGCAGTTCTTC
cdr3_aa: CASQPGGGEQFF

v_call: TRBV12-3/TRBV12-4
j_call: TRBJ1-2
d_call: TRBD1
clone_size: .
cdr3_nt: TGTGCCAGCAGTTTTAGGGGGCGCGGCTATGGCTACACCTTC
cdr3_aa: CASSFRGRGYGYTF

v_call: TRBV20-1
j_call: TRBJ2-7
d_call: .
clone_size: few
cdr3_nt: TGCAGTGCTACCCCCATTGGGGGCTACGAGCAGTACTTC
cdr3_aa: CSATPIGGYEQYF

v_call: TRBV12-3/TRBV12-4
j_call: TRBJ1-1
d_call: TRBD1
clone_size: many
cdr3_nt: TGTGCCAGCAGCTGGGGACAGGGCGGCACTGAAGCTTTCTTT
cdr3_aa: CASSWGQGGTEAFF

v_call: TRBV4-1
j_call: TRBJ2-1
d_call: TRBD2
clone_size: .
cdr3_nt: TGCGCCAGCATCTCTTTAGTAGCGGGAGGGCCTTTCGAGCAGTTCTTC
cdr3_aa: CASISLVAGGPFEQFF

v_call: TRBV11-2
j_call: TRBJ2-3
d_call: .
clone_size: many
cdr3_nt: TGTGCCAGCAGCTTAAGGGGAGGACGGAGCACAGATACGCAGTATTTT
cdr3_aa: CASSLRGGRSTDTQYF

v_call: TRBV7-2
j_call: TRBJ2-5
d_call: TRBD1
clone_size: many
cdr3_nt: TGTGCCAGCAGCTCGGACAGGGGGCAAGAGACCCAGTACTTC
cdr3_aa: CASSSDRGQETQYF

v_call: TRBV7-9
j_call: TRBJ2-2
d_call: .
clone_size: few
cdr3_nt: TGTGCCAGCAGCTTTGGAAGGTGGCGAACCGGGGAGCTGTTTTTT
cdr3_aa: CASSFGRWRTGELFF

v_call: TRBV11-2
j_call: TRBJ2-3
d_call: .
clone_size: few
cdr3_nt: TGTGCCAGCAGCTCAGAGGATATAGCAGATACGCAGTATTTT
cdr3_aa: CASSSEDIADTQYF

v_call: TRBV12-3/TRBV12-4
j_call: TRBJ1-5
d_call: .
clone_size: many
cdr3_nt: TGTGCCAGCAGTTGGGACGGGGTTAGCAATCAGCCCCAGCATTTT
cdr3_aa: CASSWDGVSNQPQHF

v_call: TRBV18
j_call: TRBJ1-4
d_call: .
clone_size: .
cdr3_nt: TGTGCCAGCTCACAGACGACAGCAACTAATGAAAAACTGTTTTTT
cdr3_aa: CASSQTTATNEKLFF

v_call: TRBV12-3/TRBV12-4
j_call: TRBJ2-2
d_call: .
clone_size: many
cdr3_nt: TGTGCCAGCAGTTTGGGCGGTGGGGACACCGGGGAGCTGTTTTTT
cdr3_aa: CASSLGGGDTGELFF

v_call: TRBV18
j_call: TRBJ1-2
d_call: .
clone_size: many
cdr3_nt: TGTGCCAGCTCACGACTACAGGACTGGGGCTACACCTTC
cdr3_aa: CASSRLQDWGYTF

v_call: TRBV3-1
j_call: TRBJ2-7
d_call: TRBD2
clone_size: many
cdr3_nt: TGTGCCAGCAGCCCAGACCTAGCGGTCCCTTCCTACGAGCAGTACTTC
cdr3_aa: CASSPDLAVPSYEQYF

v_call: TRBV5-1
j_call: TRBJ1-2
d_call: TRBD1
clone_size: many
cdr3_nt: TGCGCCAGCAGCCTAGACAGGGGTTCAAACTATGGCTACACCTTC
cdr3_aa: CASSLDRGSNYGYTF

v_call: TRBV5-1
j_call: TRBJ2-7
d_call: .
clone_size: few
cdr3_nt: TGCGCCAGCAGCTTCGACGGGAGTAGGGGCGAGCAGTACTTC
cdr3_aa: CASSFDGSRGEQYF

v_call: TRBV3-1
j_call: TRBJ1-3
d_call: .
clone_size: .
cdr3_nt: TGTGCCAGCAGCACACACCCCTACAGAGTCACCATATATTTT
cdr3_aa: CASSTHPYRVTIYF

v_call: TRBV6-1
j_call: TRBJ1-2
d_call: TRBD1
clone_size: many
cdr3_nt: TGTGCCGTCCGGGACAGGGCAATCGATGGCTACACCTTC
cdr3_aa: CAVRDRAIDGYTF

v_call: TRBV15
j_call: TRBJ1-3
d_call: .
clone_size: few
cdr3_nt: TGTGCCACCAGCAGAGATCTAGGGACAACTGGAAACACCATATATTTT
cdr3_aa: CATSRDLGTTGNTIYF

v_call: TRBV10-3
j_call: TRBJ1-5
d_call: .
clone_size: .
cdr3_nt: .
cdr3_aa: CAISVDRGSPYEQYFGPGQPQHF

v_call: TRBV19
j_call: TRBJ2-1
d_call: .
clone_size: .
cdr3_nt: TGTGCCAGTAGTTGGGGGCGGAATGAGCAGTTCTTC
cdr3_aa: CASSWGRNEQFF